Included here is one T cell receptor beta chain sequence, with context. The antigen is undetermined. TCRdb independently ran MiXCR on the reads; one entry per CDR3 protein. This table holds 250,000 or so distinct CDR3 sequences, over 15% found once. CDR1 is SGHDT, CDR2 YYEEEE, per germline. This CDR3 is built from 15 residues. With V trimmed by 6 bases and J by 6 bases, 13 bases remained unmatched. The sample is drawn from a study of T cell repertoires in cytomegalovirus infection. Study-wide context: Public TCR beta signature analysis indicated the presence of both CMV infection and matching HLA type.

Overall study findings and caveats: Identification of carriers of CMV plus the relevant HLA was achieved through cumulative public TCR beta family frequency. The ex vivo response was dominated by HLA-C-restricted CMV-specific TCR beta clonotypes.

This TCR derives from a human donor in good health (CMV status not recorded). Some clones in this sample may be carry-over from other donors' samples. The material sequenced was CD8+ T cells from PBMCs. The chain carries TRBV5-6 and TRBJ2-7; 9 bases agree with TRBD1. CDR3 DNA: TGTGCCAGCACCCCCAGGACAGGGGACCCCAGCGAGCAGTACTTC. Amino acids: CASTPRTGDPSEQYF.